The clone carrying this TCR beta chain was seen a single time. The data belong to a study of long-term antiretroviral therapy in people with HIV. The CDR3 totals 13 residues. Germline CDR1 is SGHTA and CDR2 is FQGNSA. The V and J ends lost 1 base and 5 bases respectively, with 8 bases between them. Version v3.0 of the immunoSEQ assay ran at survey level. TCRdb's copy holds only in-frame clones and misses some; the assay was immunoSEQ multiplex PCR. The data contain approximately 33,000 clones, 70% to 90% of them seen just once; the ten biggest clones take up approximately 3.8%. The sequence was obtained from a man in his late teens or twenties with HIV. The chain joins TRBV7-2 to TRBJ2-5; D gene ambiguous. This specimen consisted of unsorted PBMCs, obtained 0.8 years before starting antiretroviral therapy. The CDR3 DNA is TGTGCCAGCAGCTTAGGGATGCAGGAGACCCAGTACTTC. As protein: CASSLGMQETQYF.